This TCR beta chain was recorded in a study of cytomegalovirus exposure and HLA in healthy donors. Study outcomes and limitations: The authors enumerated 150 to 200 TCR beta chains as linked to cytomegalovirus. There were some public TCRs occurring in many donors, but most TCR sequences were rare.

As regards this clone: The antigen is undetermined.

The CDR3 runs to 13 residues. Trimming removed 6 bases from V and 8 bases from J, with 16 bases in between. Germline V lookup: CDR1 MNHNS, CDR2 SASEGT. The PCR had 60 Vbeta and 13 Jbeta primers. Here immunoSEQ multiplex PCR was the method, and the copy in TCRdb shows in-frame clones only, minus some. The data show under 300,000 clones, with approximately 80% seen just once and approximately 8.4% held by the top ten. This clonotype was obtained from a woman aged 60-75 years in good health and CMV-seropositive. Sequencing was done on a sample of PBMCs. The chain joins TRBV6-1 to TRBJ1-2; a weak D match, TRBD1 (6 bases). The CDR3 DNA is TGTGCCAGCAGGATAGACAGGAAGGGCGGCTACACCTTC. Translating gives CASRIDRKGGYTF.